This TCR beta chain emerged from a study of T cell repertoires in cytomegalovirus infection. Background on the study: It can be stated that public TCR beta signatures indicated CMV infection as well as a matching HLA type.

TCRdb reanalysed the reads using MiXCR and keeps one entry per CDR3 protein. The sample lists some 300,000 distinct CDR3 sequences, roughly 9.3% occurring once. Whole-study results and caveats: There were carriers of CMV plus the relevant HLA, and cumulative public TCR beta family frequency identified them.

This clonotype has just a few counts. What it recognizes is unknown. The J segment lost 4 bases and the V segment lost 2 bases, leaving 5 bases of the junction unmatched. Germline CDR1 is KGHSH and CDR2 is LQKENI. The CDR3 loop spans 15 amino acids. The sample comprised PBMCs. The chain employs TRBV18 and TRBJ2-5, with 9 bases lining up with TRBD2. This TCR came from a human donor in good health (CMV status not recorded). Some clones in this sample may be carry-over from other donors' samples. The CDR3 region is CASSPSTLAGETQYF. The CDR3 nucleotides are TGTGCCAGCTCACCATCAACACTAGCGGGAGAGACCCAGTACTTC.